This entry describes one T cell receptor beta chain. At the DNA level, this CDR3 is encoded by other sequences in the same sample as well. The data stem from a study of blood T cell repertoires in COVID-19. Looking at the study overall: The origin of the acute and convalescent COVID-19 samples was the United States, Italy and Spain. PBMCs, B-cell-depleted T cells, or T cells were the source of the cDNA or gDNA that made up the material.

CDR3 size: 14 residues. V lost 0 bases and J lost 3; bases outside the gene matches: 3. CDR1 and CDR2 (germline): SGHRS, YFSETQ. Profiled with immunoSEQ multiplex PCR; TCRdb holds only in-frame clones, not every one. The sample consists of tens of thousands of clones, approximately 86% of them appearing once. This sequence joins TRBV5-1 and TRBJ2-7, with TRBD1 matching 7 bases. Sequenced input: peripheral blood. This clonotype was sampled from a human donor in a cohort sampled during active COVID-19. The CDR3 sequence is CASSLGQGLYEQYF. The CDR3 DNA is TGCGCCAGCAGCTTGGGACAGGGCCTCTACGAGCAGTACTTC.